Presented here are 18 T cell receptor beta chains from one specimen sequenced in a study of cytomegalovirus exposure and HLA in healthy donors. Researchers ran the PCR with 60 Vbeta and 13 Jbeta primers. Produced via immunoSEQ multiplex PCR; TCRdb's table is partial and in-frame only. In the table there are more than 65,000 clones, around 76% of which are singletons. The material sequenced was PBMCs. The source is a woman in her forties or fifties in good health and CMV-seropositive.

This chain joins TRBV4-2 and TRBJ2-5, with TRBD2 identical over 8 bases. Germline lookup yields CDR1 LGHNA and CDR2 YNFKEQ. V shed 4 bases, J shed 5 bases, and the junction held 9 bases outside the gene matches. The CDR3 extends over 15 amino acids. CDR3 sequence (DNA): TGTGCCAGCAGCCGGCGAGCGGGAGAAGTGGAGACCCAGTACTTC. Its protein is CASSRRAGEVETQYF.

The chain links TRBV7-2 to TRBJ2-1; TRBD2 matches at 8 bases. The CDR3 contains 15 residues. Germline V CDR1 and CDR2: SGHTA, FQGNSA. V lost 1 base, J lost 10 bases, and 9 bases stayed unmatched. CDR3 nucleotides: TGTGCCAGCAGCTTAGGGGCCGGGAGGGGGTGGGAGCAGTTCTTC. It yields the protein CASSLGAGRGWEQFF.

The genes are TRBV6-5 and TRBJ1-6, with D possibly being TRBD1 (6 bases). The germline V and J ends were trimmed by 6 bases and 6 bases, with 12 bases remaining between them. In germline, CDR1 is MNHEY, CDR2 SVGAGI. CDR3 length equals 14 residues. The CDR3 DNA follows: TGTGCCAGCAGGCCGGACAGTACTAATTCACCCCTCCACTTT. This sequence encodes CASRPDSTNSPLHF.

This chain connects TRBV15 to TRBJ2-1, with 8 bases fitting TRBD2. Germline V gene sequence: CDR1 LNHNV, CDR2 YYDKDF (reference sequence). V trimming: 0 bases; J trimming: 6 bases; junction bases outside the gene matches: 10. The CDR3 length is 17 residues. For the CDR3, the DNA is TGTGCCACCAGCAGAGAGATGGTAGCGGGATCTGCCAATGAGCAGTTCTTC. Protein: CATSREMVAGSANEQFF.

The CDR3 DNA is TGTGCCAGCAGCCCGCAGGACACTTATCAGCCCCAGCATTTT. As protein: CASSPQDTYQPQHF. The rearrangement uses TRBV27 and TRBJ1-5, with TRBD1 as a possible D gene (5 bases). V lost 6 bases to trimming and J lost 5 bases, with 14 bases between them. The CDR3 length is 14 residues. Germline lookup yields CDR1 MNHEY and CDR2 SMNVEV (reference sequence).

The V gene is TRBV5-1, the J gene TRBJ2-3; D may be TRBD2 (6 bases). Germline V gene sequence: CDR1 SGHRS, CDR2 YFSETQ. There are 14 residues in the CDR3. V was pared by 4 bases and J by 3 bases, with 12 bases between. This CDR3 is CASSPSSGTDTQYF. In nucleotides, the CDR3 is TGCGCCAGCAGCCCAAGTAGCGGAACAGATACGCAGTATTTT.

In this sample, this clone turned up once. This sequence joins TRBV18 and TRBJ2-3, with 15 bases matching TRBD2. There are 17 residues in the CDR3. The J segment lost 2 bases and the V segment lost 2 bases, leaving 2 bases of the junction unmatched. From germline, CDR1 is KGHSH and CDR2 LQKENI. DNA of the CDR3: TGTGCCAGCTCACCAGGGACTAGCGGGAGGACCACAGATACGCAGTATTTT. Translation gives CASSPGTSGRTTDTQYF.

CDR3 region: CAMPEGTGELFF. The CDR3, as DNA: TGTGCCATGCCGGAGGGCACCGGGGAGCTGTTTTTT. The chain carries TRBV6-1 and TRBJ2-2; tentatively, D is TRBD2 (6 bases). CDR3 length: 12 residues. Trimming removed 10 bases at V and 4 bases at J, with 10 bases between. The germline V gene encodes CDR1 MNHNS and CDR2 SASEGT.

This clone was recorded once. The chain uses TRBV2 and TRBJ2-6, with D possibly TRBD1 on 5 matching bases. Germline V gene data show CDR1 as SNHLY and CDR2 as FYNNEI. Trimming took off 4 bases at V and 2 bases at J, with 9 bases between the two ends. The CDR3 contains 15 residues. CDR3 amino acids: CASSVEGAGANVLTF. The CDR3 DNA follows: TGTGCCAGCAGTGTTGAAGGGGCTGGGGCCAACGTCCTGACTTTC.

V is TRBV5-4 and J is TRBJ2-1; D call uncertain. The germline gives CDR1 SGHNT, CDR2 YYREEE (reference sequence). The CDR3 extends over 17 amino acids. Deletions cut 0 bases from V and 4 bases from J, with 17 bases between. The CDR3 DNA sequence: TGTGCCAGCAGCTTGGCCCCTGGCCAAACCAGGTACAATGAGCAGTTCTTC. Translation: CASSLAPGQTRYNEQFF.

This chain connects TRBV27 to TRBJ1-2, with D possibly matching TRBD1 (5 bases). The length of the CDR3 is 13 residues. Per the germline V gene, CDR1 is MNHEY and CDR2 is SMNVEV (reference sequence). Trimming left V 5 bases short and J 10 bases short, with 17 bases between. The CDR3 region has the DNA TGTGCCAGCAGTCCTCAGGGCAGAAGGGACTACACCTTC. It specifies CASSPQGRRDYTF.

This chain uses TRBV5-1 with TRBJ2-7; 7 bases are shared with TRBD2. V shed 2 bases and J 5 bases; nucleotides not matched to a gene: 4. The CDR3 length is 13 residues. Germline V lookup: CDR1 SGHRS, CDR2 YFSETQ. This CDR3 reads CASSFREADEQYF. CDR3 DNA: TGCGCCAGCAGCTTCCGGGAGGCCGACGAGCAGTACTTC.

The CDR3 is CASYRVLYGYTF. The CDR3 region has the DNA TGTGCCAGCTACAGGGTGCTATATGGCTACACCTTC. The rearrangement uses TRBV6-1 and TRBJ1-2, with a weak D call TRBD1 (6 bases). V lost 8 bases and J lost 5, with 12 bases in between. The CDR3 sequence is 12 residues long. CDR1 is MNHNS and CDR2 is SASEGT in the germline V gene.

The chain combines TRBV30 with TRBJ1-1; D remains unclear. V was clipped by 5 bases and J by 1 base, with 17 bases between them. This CDR3 is built from 15 residues. Germline lookup yields CDR1 GTSNPN and CDR2 SVGIG (reference sequence). The DNA for the CDR3 is TGTGCCTGGGCTCTTGATCTAGAAGGGAACACTGAAGCTTTCTTT. It yields the protein CAWALDLEGNTEAFF. Using reference TRBV30 and TRBJ1-1 for the parts outside the CDR3, the full variable domain is SQTIHQWPATLVQPVGSPLSLECTVEGTSNPNLYWYRQAAGRGLQLLFYSVGIGQISSEVPQNLSASRPQDRQFILSSKKLLLSDSGFYLCAWALDLEGNTEAFFGQGTRLTVV.

V and J are TRBV27 and TRBJ2-1; 9 nucleotides line up with TRBD2. V lost 5 bases to trimming and J lost 1 base; unmatched junction nucleotides: 9. The CDR3 is 17 amino acids. Germline V CDR1 and CDR2: MNHEY, SMNVEV (reference sequence). CDR3 sequence: CASSPPGLARSYNEQFF. CDR3 bases: TGTGCCAGCAGTCCCCCGGGACTAGCACGGTCCTACAATGAGCAGTTCTTC.

This sequence joins TRBV9 and TRBJ2-1; tentative D call: TRBD2 (6 bases). CDR1 SGDLS and CDR2 YYNGEE come from the germline V gene. This CDR3 is 16 amino acids long. V shed 4 bases and J shed 0 bases, with 14 bases lying between them. CDR3 sequence (DNA): TGTGCCAGCAGCTATAGAGCGGGCCTCTCCTACAATGAGCAGTTCTTC. Translating it yields CASSYRAGLSYNEQFF.

The chain recombines TRBV30 with TRBJ2-3; D possibly corresponds to TRBD1 (5 bases). The CDR3 length is 13 residues. Looked up from germline, CDR1 is GTSNPN and CDR2 is SVGIG (reference sequence). With 5 bases removed from V and 2 bases from J, the gap between germline ends came to 11 bases. DNA of the CDR3: TGTGCCTGGCAGGGAATCAACACAGATACGCAGTATTTT. Translating gives CAWQGINTDTQYF.

The rearrangement uses TRBV30 and TRBJ2-3; 12 nucleotides line up with TRBD2. The CDR3 runs to 18 residues. V was pared by 2 bases and J by 0 bases, with 9 bases of the junction left unmatched. Germline-derived CDR1 and CDR2 are GTSNPN and SVGIG (reference sequence). The CDR3, as DNA: TGTGCCTGGAGTCAACAGGGAGGACTAGCGGGAAGCACAGATACGCAGTATTTT. Translation gives CAWSQQGGLAGSTDTQYF.